This T cell receptor beta chain was profiled in a study of vaccination effects on CD4 cells after COVID-19. Study-level results: Post-vaccine spike-reactive clones in convalescents were mainly new vaccine-induced clones.

Using viral peptide pools, the ViraFEST assay grew out antigen-specific CD4+ T cells prior to sequencing. It was after approximately 11 days of culture that CD4+ T cells were isolated. This person caught SARS-CoV-2 sometime from March to December 2020, and PCR testing confirmed the infection. Culturing of a few million PBMC per well took place with about 9.4 IU/ml IL-2 and around 10 ug/ml peptides. Generated by immunoSEQ multiplex PCR, the TCRdb table keeps only in-frame clones and is missing some. The table shows roughly 57,000 clones, with about 77% occurring only once. This CDR3 has 14 residues. The V gene's germline CDR1 is SGHRS and CDR2 YFSETQ. After removal of 3 bases from V and 7 bases from J, the junction contained 8 bases not matched to a gene. As regards this clone: The antigen is not known.

The rearrangement links TRBV5-1 to TRBJ1-2; TRBD1 aligns across 8 bases. The origin of this receptor is a human donor who had a prior SARS-CoV-2 infection. This sample comprised CD4+ T cells from PBMCs cultured with HIV peptides, obtained before COVID-19 vaccination. The subset denotes: HIV-1 Nef peptide pool negative control/reference culture. CDR3 DNA: TGCGCCAGCAGCTCTCCAGACAGGGGCAGTGGCTACACCTTC. Protein sequence: CASSSPDRGSGYTF.